These T cell receptor beta chains were read from a single sample in a study of Ad26.COV2.S vaccination and SARS-CoV-2 variants. Generated by immunoSEQ multiplex PCR, the TCRdb table keeps only in-frame clones and is missing some. Altogether some 640,000 clones are present, approximately 88% being singletons, with the ten largest covering about 1.5%. The sample here was peripheral blood, taken in a trial of Ad26.COV2.S vaccine versus placebo. The source is a person aged 18-60 years who received the Ad26.COV2.S COVID-19 vaccine or a placebo. Both conserved end residues are part of each CDR3. Fields, in order: J gene, clone size, D gene, V gene, CDR3 protein, CDR3 DNA. The D gene is left open where the match is weak. Clone size is shown for a subset of rows, as once, few, many or a class of expanded clone.

TRBJ2-2 . . TRBV27 CASSPWGTNLGELFF TGTGCCAGCAGTCCCTGGGGGACGAACCTCGGGGAGCTGTTTTTT
TRBJ1-5 . . TRBV2 CASRIEINQPQHF TGTGCCAGCAGGATCGAGATTAATCAGCCCCAGCATTTT
TRBJ1-3 . . TRBV9 CASSPDLYSGNTIYF TGTGCCAGCAGCCCAGACCTGTACTCTGGAAACACCATATATTTT
TRBJ2-7 . . TRBV10-2 CASTSTTWSYEQYF TGCGCCAGCACTTCGACCACATGGTCCTACGAGCAGTACTTC
TRBJ2-1 . TRBD2 TRBV5-1 CASSRTSGRYEQFF TGCGCCAGCAGCCGGACTAGCGGGAGGTATGAGCAGTTCTTC
TRBJ1-1 . TRBD1 TRBV19 CASSMSDRLMNTEAFF TGTGCCAGTAGTATGTCGGACAGGTTGATGAACACTGAAGCTTTCTTT
TRBJ1-4 . . TRBV18 CASSLQSPIHEKLFF TGTGCCAGCTCACTGCAATCACCTATACACGAAAAACTGTTTTTT
TRBJ2-7 . . TRBV6-6 CASSYTPPYEQYF TGTGCCAGCAGTTACACCCCCCCCTACGAGCAGTACTTC
TRBJ2-5 few . TRBV2 CASRGETQYF TGTGCCAGCAGGGGAGAGACCCAGTACTTC
TRBJ1-1 . . TRBV12-3/TRBV12-4 CASSLGGQEAFF TGTGCCAGCAGTTTAGGGGGACAAGAAGCTTTCTTT
TRBJ2-2 once TRBD1 TRBV7-8 CASSEYRGRDTGELFF TGTGCCAGCTCCGAATACAGGGGGCGTGACACCGGGGAGCTGTTTTTT
TRBJ1-6 . TRBD1 TRBV5-6 CASSSRRQGYNSPLHF TGTGCCAGCAGCTCGAGGCGACAGGGCTATAATTCACCCCTCCACTTT
TRBJ2-3 many . TRBV9 CASSLSGADTQYF TGTGCCAGCAGCCTCAGTGGTGCAGATACGCAGTATTTT
TRBJ2-7 . . TRBV18 CASSPGMESYEQYF TGTGCCAGCTCACCAGGGATGGAGTCCTACGAGCAGTACTTC
TRBJ1-2 . . TRBV5-4 CASSLVAGDFVYGYTF TGTGCCAGCAGCTTGGTGGCGGGCGACTTCGTCTATGGCTACACCTTC
TRBJ1-6 . . TRBV4-1 CASSQEGGSNSPLHF TGCGCCAGCAGCCAAGAAGGAGGGTCAAACTCACCCCTCCACTTT
TRBJ2-1 . TRBD2 TRBV19 CASSIEEASGRFGSYNEQFF TGTGCCAGTAGTATCGAGGAAGCTAGCGGGAGGTTCGGCTCCTACAATGAGCAGTTCTTC
TRBJ1-4 . TRBD1 TRBV29-1 CSANRGLGEKLFF TGCAGCGCTAACAGGGGGCTAGGTGAAAAACTGTTTTTT
TRBJ1-1 . TRBD1 TRBV27 CASRGTGGITEAFF TGTGCCAGCAGGGGGACAGGGGGGATCACTGAAGCTTTCTTT
TRBJ1-2 . TRBD1 TRBV18 CASSPSTGSGYTF TGTGCCAGCTCACCGTCGACAGGGAGTGGCTACACCTTC
TRBJ2-1 . . TRBV9 CASSVVSYGEQFF TGTGCCAGCAGCGTAGTATCGTATGGTGAGCAGTTCTTC
TRBJ1-2 . . TRBV3-1/TRBV3-2 CASSLSELPGYGYTF TGTGCCAGCAGCCTCTCGGAGCTCCCCGGCTATGGCTACACCTTC
TRBJ2-2 once . TRBV30 CAWSVLPQGSPGELFF TGTGCCTGGAGTGTACTCCCTCAGGGATCCCCCGGGGAGCTGTTTTTT
TRBJ1-2 once . TRBV2 CASSERGRYGYTF TGTGCCAGCAGTGAGAGGGGGAGATATGGCTACACCTTC
TRBJ2-7 . . TRBV29-1 CSVDQVGEQYF TGCAGCGTTGACCAAGTTGGCGAGCAGTACTTC
TRBJ2-7 . . TRBV3-1/TRBV3-2 CASSQETSNPYEQYF TGTGCCAGCAGCCAAGAAACTAGCAACCCCTACGAGCAGTACTTC
TRBJ2-7 . . TRBV3-1/TRBV3-2 CASSQDLYAGYSYEQYF TGTGCCAGCAGCCAAGATTTGTATGCGGGGTACTCCTACGAGCAGTACTTC
TRBJ1-6 few . TRBV5-1 CASSTPQARTLHF TGCGCCAGCAGCACCCCCCAGGCGCGAACCCTCCACTTT
TRBJ1-1 once TRBD1 TRBV18 CASSGGTGMNTEAFF TGTGCCAGCTCAGGTGGGACAGGGATGAACACTGAAGCTTTCTTT